This T cell receptor beta chain was obtained from a study of beta chain features in type 1 diabetes. Across the study: Age, gender, cell numbers and subset yield matched between patients and controls.

The whole isolated RNA underwent reverse transcription, so sequencing captured expressed TCRB transcripts. Produced via immunoSEQ multiplex PCR; TCRdb's table is partial and in-frame only. The table has fewer than 300,000 clones, around 20% seen once; the top ten hold 0.028%. General observations from the study: Shorter TCRB CDR3s, moderately but significantly so, were found in Type 1 diabetes patients in all four CD4+ subsets.

Germline V gene lookup returns CDR1 SGHRS and CDR2 YFSETQ. Trimming took 0 bases from V and 3 from J, leaving 6 bases between them. The CDR3 contains 13 residues. Comments on this clone: Its antigen is currently unknown.

All sorted populations exceeded 95% purity. The chain joins TRBV5-1 to TRBJ1-2; a possible D gene is TRBD1 (5 bases). Source material: naive CD4+ T cells from blood. This clonotype was sampled from a woman in her thirties or forties with type 1 diabetes. The CDR3 loop reads CASSLGQHYGYTF. CDR3 sequence (DNA): TGCGCCAGCAGCTTGGGACAGCACTATGGCTACACCTTC.